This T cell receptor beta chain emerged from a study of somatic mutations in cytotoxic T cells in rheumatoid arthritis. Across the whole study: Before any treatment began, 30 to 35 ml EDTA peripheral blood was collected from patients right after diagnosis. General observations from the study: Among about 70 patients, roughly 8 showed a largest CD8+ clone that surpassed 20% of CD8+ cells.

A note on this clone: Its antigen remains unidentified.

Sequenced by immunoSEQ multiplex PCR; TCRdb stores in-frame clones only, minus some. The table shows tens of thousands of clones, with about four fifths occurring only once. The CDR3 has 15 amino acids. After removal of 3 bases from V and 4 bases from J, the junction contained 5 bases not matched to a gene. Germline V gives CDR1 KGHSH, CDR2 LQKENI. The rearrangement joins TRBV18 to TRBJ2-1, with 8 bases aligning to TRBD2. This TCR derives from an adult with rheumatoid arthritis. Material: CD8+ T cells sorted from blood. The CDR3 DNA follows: TGTGCCAGCTCACCGGAGCGGGAGAGATACAATGAGCAGTTCTTC. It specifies CASSPERERYNEQFF.